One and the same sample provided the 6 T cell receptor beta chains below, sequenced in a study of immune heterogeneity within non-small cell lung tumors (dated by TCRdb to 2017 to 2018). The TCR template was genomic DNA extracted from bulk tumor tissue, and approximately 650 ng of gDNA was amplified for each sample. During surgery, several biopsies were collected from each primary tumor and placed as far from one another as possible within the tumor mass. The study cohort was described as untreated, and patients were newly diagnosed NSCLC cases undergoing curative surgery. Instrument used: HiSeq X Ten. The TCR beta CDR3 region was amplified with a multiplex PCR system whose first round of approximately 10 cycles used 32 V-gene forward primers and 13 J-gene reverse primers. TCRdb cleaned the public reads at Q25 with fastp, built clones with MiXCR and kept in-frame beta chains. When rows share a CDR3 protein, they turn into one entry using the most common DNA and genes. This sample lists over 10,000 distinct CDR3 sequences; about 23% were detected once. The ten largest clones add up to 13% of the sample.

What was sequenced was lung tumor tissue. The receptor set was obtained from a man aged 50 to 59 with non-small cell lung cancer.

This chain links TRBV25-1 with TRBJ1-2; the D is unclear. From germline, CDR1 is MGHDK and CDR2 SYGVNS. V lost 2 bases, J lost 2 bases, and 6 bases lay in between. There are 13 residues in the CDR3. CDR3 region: CASSETTNYGYTF. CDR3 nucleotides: TGTGCCAGCAGTGAAACCACAAACTATGGCTACACCTTC.

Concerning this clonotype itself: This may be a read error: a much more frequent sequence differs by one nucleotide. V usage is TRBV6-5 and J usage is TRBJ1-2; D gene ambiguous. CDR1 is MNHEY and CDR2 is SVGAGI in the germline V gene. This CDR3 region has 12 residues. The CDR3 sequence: CAGSYSGSGYTF. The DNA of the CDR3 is TGTGCCGGCAGTTACTCCGGTAGCGGCTACACCTTC.

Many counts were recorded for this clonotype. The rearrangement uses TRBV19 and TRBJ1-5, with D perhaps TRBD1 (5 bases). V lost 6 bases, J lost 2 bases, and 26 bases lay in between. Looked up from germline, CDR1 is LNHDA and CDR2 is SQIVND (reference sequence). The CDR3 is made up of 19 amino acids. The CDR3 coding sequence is TGTGCCAGTAGGACCAATAGAGGTGTGGGGCAGGGCGGCAATCAGCCCCAGCATTTT. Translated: CASRTNRGVGQGGNQPQHF.

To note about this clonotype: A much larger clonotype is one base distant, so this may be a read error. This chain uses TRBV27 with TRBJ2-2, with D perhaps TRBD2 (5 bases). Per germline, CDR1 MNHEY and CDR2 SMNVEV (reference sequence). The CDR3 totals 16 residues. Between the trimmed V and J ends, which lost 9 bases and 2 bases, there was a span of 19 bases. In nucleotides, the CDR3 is TGTGCCAGAAGCCGGGAATTCGGCGGAAACACCGGGGAGCTGTTTTTT. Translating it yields CARSREFGGNTGELFF.

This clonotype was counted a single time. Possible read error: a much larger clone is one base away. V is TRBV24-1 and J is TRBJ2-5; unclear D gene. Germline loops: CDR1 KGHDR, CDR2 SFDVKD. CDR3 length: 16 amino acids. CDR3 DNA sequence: TGTACCACCAGTGATCCAAAGCCCGCGGAGCAAGAGACCCAGTACTTC. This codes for CTTSDPKPAEQETQYF.

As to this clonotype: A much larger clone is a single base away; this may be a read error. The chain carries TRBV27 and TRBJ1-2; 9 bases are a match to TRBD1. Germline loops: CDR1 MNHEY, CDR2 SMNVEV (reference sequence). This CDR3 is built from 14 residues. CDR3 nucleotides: TGTGACAGCAGTGCAACAGGGGGCGGCTATGGCTACACCTTC. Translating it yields CDSSATGGGYGYTF.